This T cell receptor (beta chain) was observed in a study of blood T cell repertoires in COVID-19. In the original analysis: By means of reference gene primer amplification, nucleated cell counts were estimated. Profiling relied on immunoSEQ multiplex PCR, and the TCRdb table lists in-frame clones only, not all of them. That table furnishes V, J and clone size, whereas the DNA furnished D and trimming. This sample has under 300,000 clones, with about nine tenths found just once. This CDR3 is 15 amino acids long. V lost 2 bases and J lost 6; bases outside the gene matches: 4. Germline CDR1 and CDR2: SGHTA and FQGNSA.

Input material: peripheral blood. The rearrangement links TRBV7-2 to TRBJ2-1, with 10 positions matching TRBD2. The receptor was isolated from a man aged 45-65 years with acute or convalescent COVID-19. The CDR3 region is CASSLSSGGFNEQFF. The CDR3 coding sequence is TGTGCCAGCAGCTTATCTAGCGGGGGTTTCAATGAGCAGTTCTTC.